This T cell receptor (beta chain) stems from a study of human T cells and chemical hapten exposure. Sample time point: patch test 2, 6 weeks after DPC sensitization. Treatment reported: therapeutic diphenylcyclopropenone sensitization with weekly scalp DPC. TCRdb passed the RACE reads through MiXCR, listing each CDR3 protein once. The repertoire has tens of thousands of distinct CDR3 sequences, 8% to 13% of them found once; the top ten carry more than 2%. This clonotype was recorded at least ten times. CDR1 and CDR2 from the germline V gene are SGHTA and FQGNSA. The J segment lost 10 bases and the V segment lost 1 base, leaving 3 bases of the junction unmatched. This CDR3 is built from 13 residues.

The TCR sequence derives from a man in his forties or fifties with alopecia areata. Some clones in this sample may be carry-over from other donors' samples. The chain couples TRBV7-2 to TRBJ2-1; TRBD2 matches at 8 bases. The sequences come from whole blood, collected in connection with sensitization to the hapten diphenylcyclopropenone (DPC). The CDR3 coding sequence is TGTGCCAGCAGCTTAGGTAGCGGGGACGAGCAGTTCTTC. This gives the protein CASSLGSGDEQFF.